Given below is one T cell receptor (beta chain) in context. Antigen: not known. One end of the junction fails to match germline, which may point to a read error. This record belongs to a study of tumor-infiltrating lymphocytes in primary liver carcinoma. Study-level results: Tumor-adjacent and tumor-blood pairs showed less overlap than tumor region pairs.

Co-extracted RNA and DNA came from around 18-30 mg of unsorted bulk tissue. Every tumor yielded five separate sampled regions. Total RNA (approximately 450 ng) served as template for TCR beta cDNA synthesis primed by a constant-region primer. ARM-PCR was slightly modified, and three nested multiplex PCR rounds with it gave rise to the TCR beta libraries. Rounds one and two of PCR, each of around 11 cycles, were primed with TRBV1-TRBV30 forward primers and a C-beta reverse primer. TCRdb re-called the multiplex PCR reads with MiXCR, one entry per CDR3 protein. The sample has tens of thousands of distinct CDR3 sequences; roughly 80% are singletons. The CDR3 has 12 amino acids. Per the germline V gene, CDR1 is SGHNT and CDR2 is YYREEE (reference sequence).

Sequencing was done on a sample of liver tumor tissue from sampling region 5. Noted subset: tumor region T5, tumor centre. The V and J genes are TRBV5-4 and TRBJ1-4; a possible D gene is TRBD1 (6 bases). This TCR was recovered from a man aged 35 to 55 with primary liver carcinoma and hepatitis B virus infection. The CDR3: CASSPRGVKLFF. CDR3 bases: TGTGCCAGCAGCCCGAGGGGGGTAAAACTGTTTTTC.